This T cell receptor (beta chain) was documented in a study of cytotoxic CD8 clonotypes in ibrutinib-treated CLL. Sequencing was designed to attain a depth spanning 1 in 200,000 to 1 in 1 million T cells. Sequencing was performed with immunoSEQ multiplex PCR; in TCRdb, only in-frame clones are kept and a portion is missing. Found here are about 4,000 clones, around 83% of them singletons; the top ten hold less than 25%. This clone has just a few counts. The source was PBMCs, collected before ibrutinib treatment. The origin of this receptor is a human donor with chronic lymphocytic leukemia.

The CDR3 loop reads CAISDRGTDGYTF. Written as DNA, the CDR3 is TGTGCCATCAGTGACCGGGGAACTGATGGCTACACCTTC. V and J are TRBV10-3 and TRBJ1-2; no clear D gene. The CDR3 sequence is 13 residues long. CDR1 is ENHRY, CDR2 SYGVKD, per germline. The ends were cut back, 3 bases at V and 6 bases at J, with 11 bases in the middle.